The T cell receptor beta chain described here comes from a study of cytomegalovirus exposure and HLA in healthy donors. Note on this clone: Its antigen is currently unknown.

The PCR made use of 60 Vbeta and 13 Jbeta primers. Clones were read by immunoSEQ multiplex PCR, and TCRdb kept only the in-frame ones, dropping some. Its table lists around 76,000 clones. CDR3 length: 16 amino acids. Unmatched junction bases numbered 9, after V lost 4 bases and J lost 2 bases. Germline V lookup: CDR1 SGHNT, CDR2 YYREEE (reference sequence). Study results and caveats: Immune exposure information available was restricted to CMV serostatus. According to an earlier analysis, most TCR beta V segments yielded productive rearrangements about 87% or about 30% of the time.

This receptor was obtained from a boy younger than 18 in good health and CMV-seronegative. The chain carries TRBV5-4 and TRBJ2-1; 7 bases are a match to TRBD2. Specimen: PBMCs. The CDR3 reads CASSLDREATYNEQFF. In DNA, the CDR3 is TGTGCCAGCAGCCTCGACCGGGAGGCGACCTACAATGAGCAGTTCTTC.